This record concerns one T cell receptor beta chain sequence. The antigen is unknown. This record belongs to a study of CD8 T cells in Susac syndrome. Diagnostic criteria defined recently for definite or probable disease were met by the Susac syndrome patients. The germline CDR1 and CDR2 sequences are SQVTM and ANQGSEA. The CDR3 length is 15 residues. The V end was cut by 4 bases, the J end by 0 bases, with 12 bases between. Study-level points and caveats: In total CD8+ repertoires, about 16 Susac-specific public clones were found, and a few in CD8+ TEMRA repertoires.

An input of roughly 0.5 to 1 ug of RNA was subjected to reverse transcription using random hexamers. Multiplex PCR with immunoSEQ amplified the TCR beta CDR3 across 54 Vbeta and 13 Jbeta. In TCRdb, the immunoSEQ multiplex PCR reads were re-called with MiXCR into one record per CDR3 protein. This table holds around 90,000 distinct CDR3 sequences, roughly 96% found once. The receptor was derived from a human donor with Susac syndrome. Material for sequencing was CD8+ T cells from PBMCs. V is TRBV29-1 and J is TRBJ2-2; D may be TRBD1 or TRBD2 (5 bases each). In DNA form, the CDR3 reads TGCAGCGTTGGGGGGTCGTCCTCGAACACCGGGGAGCTGTTTTTT. Protein: CSVGGSSSNTGELFF.